Following are 15 T cell receptor beta chains from one sample sequenced in a study of regulatory T cells in long-lasting Graves disease. The authors built TCR beta libraries using iRepertoire HTBI primers and Arm-PCR of CDR3 regions. TCRdb re-derived calls from the multiplex PCR reads in MiXCR, one entry per CDR3 protein. The sample has about 660,000 distinct CDR3 sequences, about 32% seen once. Time point given: persistent/refractory GD, antithyroid drugs over 5 years with positive TRAb. From RNA extracted from PBMCs, the TCR library was made. Source: peripheral blood mononuclear cells (PBMCs), taken when the disease was refractory, from a patient treated with antithyroid drugs. The receptor source for this set is a female donor with Graves disease.

This clonotype was picked up a small number of times. The chain uses TRBV28 and TRBJ1-1, with TRBD1 identical over 7 bases. The V and J ends lost 6 bases and 8 bases, in that order; junction bases with no gene match: 3. Germline lookup yields CDR1 MDHEN and CDR2 SYDVKM. The CDR3 has 11 amino acids. The CDR3 DNA reads as TGTGCCAGCAGGGCACAGGGGGAAGCTTTCTTT. Translation gives CASRAQGEAFF.

In its sample, this clonotype was seen a few times. The rearrangement links TRBV13 to TRBJ2-7; D is uncertain. The length of the CDR3 is 11 residues. V dropped 5 bases and J dropped 5 bases, with 7 bases sitting between them. From germline, CDR1 is PRHDT and CDR2 FYEKMQ (reference sequence). The CDR3 DNA reads TGTGCCAGCAGCATTAGCCACGAGCAGTACTTC. Translating it yields CASSISHEQYF.

This clonotype was observed a few times. The chain couples TRBV18 to TRBJ2-7; 9 bases are shared with TRBD1. With 3 bases clipped from V and 2 bases from J, the junction kept 2 bases outside the gene matches. The CDR3 length is 14 residues. Per the germline V gene, CDR1 is KGHSH and CDR2 is LQKENI. This chain's CDR3 is CASSPTGGAYEQYF. CDR3 coding DNA: TGTGCCAGCTCACCGACAGGGGGTGCCTACGAGCAGTACTTC.

A remark on this clonotype: A junction end diverges from the germline sequence, so it may reflect a read error. V is TRBV5-5 and J is TRBJ2-2, with unresolved D. There are 12 residues in the CDR3. Germline CDR1 and CDR2: SGHKS and YYEKEE (reference sequence). DNA of the CDR3: TGTGCCAGCAGCCCGAAGACCGGGGAGCTGTTTTTT. Translating gives CASSPKTGELFF.

This clonotype occurred a few times. The chain uses TRBV6-1 and TRBJ1-3; D is unclear. Deletions cut 7 bases from V and 4 bases from J, with 11 bases between. CDR1 and CDR2 (germline): MNHNS, SASEGT. The CDR3 runs to 13 residues. The CDR3 sequence is CASTENQGNTIYF. For the CDR3, the DNA is TGTGCCAGCACCGAGAATCAAGGAAACACCATATATTTT.

The J gene is TRBJ1-2, the V gene TRBV28; a possible D gene is TRBD1 (5 bases). Germline V gives CDR1 MDHEN, CDR2 SYDVKM. The CDR3 is made up of 14 amino acids. V was pared by 3 bases and J by 2 bases, with 10 bases between. For the CDR3, the DNA is TGTGCCAGCAGTTTTGACAGTGCAAACTATGGCTACACCTTC. Its protein product is CASSFDSANYGYTF.

This clonotype was counted only a few times. The chain links TRBV6-2 or TRBV6-3 to TRBJ2-7; D not certain. Germline CDR1 MNHEY, CDR2 SVGEGT. CDR3 length: 13 amino acids. Between the trimmed V and J ends, which lost 5 bases and 1 base, there was a span of 9 bases. CDR3 sequence reads: CASSILPSYEQYF. The CDR3 DNA reads TGTGCCAGCAGTATCCTTCCGTCCTACGAGCAGTACTTC.

This chain connects TRBV30 to TRBJ1-5; 7 nucleotides match TRBD1. With V trimmed by 6 bases and J by 3 bases, 11 bases remained unmatched. CDR1 is GTSNPN and CDR2 is SVGIG in the germline V gene (reference sequence). The CDR3 runs to 15 residues. This chain's CDR3 is CACRTTTGSNQPQHF. In DNA form, the CDR3 reads TGTGCCTGCAGAACCACGACAGGGTCCAATCAGCCCCAGCATTTT.

The CDR3 DNA reads TGCAGTGCTAGAGATGGCGGGACCCTCGGAAACACCATATATTTT. Amino acids: CSARDGGTLGNTIYF. This chain uses TRBV20-1 with TRBJ1-3, with D possibly matching TRBD1 (5 bases). The CDR3 contains 15 residues. Germline values: CDR1 DFQATT, CDR2 SNEGSKA (reference sequence). V shed 0 bases and J shed 4 bases, with 13 bases lying between them.

This clonotype was detected only once. This chain connects TRBV20-1 to TRBJ1-1; the D is unclear. The CDR3 sequence is 11 residues long. V was shortened by 0 bases and J by 11 bases, with 10 bases between the two germline ends. In germline, CDR1 is DFQATT, CDR2 SNEGSKA (reference sequence). CDR3: CSAREGWRAFF. DNA of the CDR3: TGCAGTGCTAGAGAGGGGTGGCGTGCTTTCTTT.

This clonotype was observed a handful of times. The chain uses TRBV15 and TRBJ1-3; maybe TRBD1 (5 bases). CDR1 LNHNV and CDR2 YYDKDF come from the germline V gene (reference sequence). This CDR3 contains 14 residues. Trimming shortened V by 3 bases and J by 4 bases, and 10 bases separated the two germline ends. CDR3 region: CATSSGGGGNTIYF. CDR3 sequence (DNA): TGTGCCACCAGCAGTGGGGGTGGGGGAAACACCATATATTTT.

This clonotype was seen many times. The gene calls are TRBV11-2 and TRBJ2-6, with TRBD1 matching over 9 bases. Looked up from germline, CDR1 is SGHAT and CDR2 is FQNNGV. V was clipped by 2 bases and J by 2 bases; unmatched bases: 1. This CDR3 comprises 16 residues. The CDR3 DNA reads TGTGCCAGCAGCTTAAGGACAGGGGCTGGGGCCAACGTCCTGACTTTC. It encodes CASSLRTGAGANVLTF.

In this sample, this clonotype turned up many times. The chain recombines TRBV11-2 with TRBJ1-5, with TRBD1 as a possible D gene (6 bases). The V end lost 2 bases, the J end lost 6 bases, and 14 bases lay between the germline ends. Germline CDR1 reads SGHAT; CDR2 reads FQNNGV. The CDR3 is 15 residues long. CDR3 nucleotides: TGTGCCAGCAGCTTATCCGGGGGCGCGGGTCAGCCCCAGCATTTT. This codes for CASSLSGGAGQPQHF.

The chain links TRBV7-3 to TRBJ1-1, with no clear D. CDR3 length equals 16 residues. Deletions cut 2 bases from V and 5 bases from J, with 18 bases between. Germline CDR1 and CDR2: SGHTA and FQGTGA. DNA of the CDR3: TGTGCCAGCAGCTTAGGAGGTAGGGCCGGAAGAACTGAAGCTTTCTTT. This sequence encodes CASSLGGRAGRTEAFF.

The chain joins TRBV6-1 to TRBJ2-7, with D possibly being TRBD1 or TRBD2 (5 bases each). CDR1 and CDR2 (germline): MNHNS, SASEGT. Between the trimmed V and J ends, which lost 3 bases and 0 bases, there was a span of 9 bases. This CDR3 is 14 amino acids long. The CDR3 region has the DNA TGTGCCAGCAGTGAGCTTGGGGGCTCCTACGAGCAGTACTTC. This encodes CASSELGGSYEQYF.